This passage covers 19 T cell receptor beta chains from one sample sequenced in a study of blood T cell repertoires in COVID-19. The repertoire was sequenced with immunoSEQ multiplex PCR; TCRdb's copy has only in-frame clones and lacks some. The table includes roughly 230,000 clones, 80% to 90% detected once. The sample comprised peripheral blood. Source of these receptors: a man aged 35-49 years with active or convalescent COVID-19.

This chain links TRBV9 with TRBJ2-5; D may be TRBD2 (6 bases). Trimming shortened V by 1 base and J by 1 base, and 8 bases separated the two germline ends. This CDR3 contains 14 residues. CDR1 is SGDLS, CDR2 YYNGEE, per germline. The CDR3: CASSVFGGQETQYF. The CDR3 DNA follows: TGTGCCAGCAGCGTATTCGGGGGCCAAGAGACCCAGTACTTC.

This clone came up a few times. V usage is TRBV11-2 and J usage is TRBJ1-2, with D perhaps TRBD1 (5 bases). The CDR3 length is 13 residues. Trimming removed 1 base at V and 8 bases at J, with 11 bases between. The germline V gene has CDR1 SGHAT and CDR2 FQNNGV. CDR3 amino acids: CASSLGQGWGYTF. CDR3 nucleotide sequence: TGTGCCAGCAGCTTAGGGCAGGGCTGGGGCTACACCTTC. Full variable domain (remainder filled in from reference TRBV11-2 and TRBJ1-2): EAGVAQSPRYKIIEKRQSVAFWCNPISGHATLYWYQQILGQGPKLLIQFQNNGVVDDSQLPKDRFSAERLKGVDSTLKIQPAKLEDSAVYLCASSLGQGWGYTFGSGTRLTVV.

CDR3 amino acids: CASRKYRGENTGELFF. The CDR3 DNA is TGTGCCAGTAGGAAATACAGGGGCGAAAACACCGGGGAGCTGTTTTTT. The chain combines TRBV19 with TRBJ2-2, with TRBD1 matching over 7 bases. The V gene's germline CDR1 is LNHDA and CDR2 SQIVND (reference sequence). J lost 2 bases, V lost 6 bases, and 9 bases had no gene match. The CDR3 runs to 16 residues.

The chain joins TRBV3-1 (or the pseudogene TRBV3-2) to TRBJ2-1, with a weak D call TRBD1 (5 bases). The CDR3 spans 14 residues. Germline V gene data show CDR1 as LGHDT and CDR2 as YNNKEL (reference sequence). V gave up 1 base and J gave up 6 bases, with 10 bases separating them. In nucleotides, the CDR3 is TGTGCCAGCAGCCAAGGCAGGGTCCGCAATGAGCAGTTCTTC. It codes for CASSQGRVRNEQFF.

The CDR3 bases are TGCGCCAGCAGCTTGCAGCGGGGGGGATACGATGAGCAGTTCTTC. Protein product: CASSLQRGGYDEQFF. The rearrangement uses TRBV5-1 and TRBJ2-1; 10 bases are a match to TRBD2. The V gene end was trimmed by 1 base and the J gene end by 8 bases; junction bases not matched to a gene: 6. Germline CDR1 is SGHRS and CDR2 is YFSETQ. The CDR3 is made up of 15 amino acids.

The J gene is TRBJ1-1, the V gene TRBV11-3; 9 bases fit TRBD1. This CDR3 is built from 14 residues. The junction had 3 bases not matched to a gene; V was cut back by 6 bases and J by 1 base. CDR1 is SGHNT and CDR2 is YENEEA in the germline V gene. CDR3 sequence (DNA): TGTGCCAGCAGACGACAGGGGGGGAACACTGAAGCTTTCTTT. It codes for CASRRQGGNTEAFF.

The gene calls are TRBV29-1 and TRBJ2-3; D gene unclear. CDR3 length: 13 residues. Germline CDR1 is SQVTM and CDR2 is ANQGSEA. Trimming took off 4 bases at V and 0 bases at J, with 8 bases between the two ends. The CDR3 nucleotides are TGCAGCGTTGCAAGCCTTAGCACAGATACGCAGTATTTT. It specifies CSVASLSTDTQYF.

This clone was picked up a small number of times. The CDR3 sequence is CASSDGGSGQPQHF. In nucleotides, the CDR3 is TGCGCCAGCAGTGACGGGGGGTCGGGCCAGCCCCAGCATTTT. The chain links TRBV10-2 to TRBJ1-5; D may be TRBD1 (5 bases). Germline CDR1 is WSHSY and CDR2 is SAAADI. Trimming shortened V by 3 bases and J by 7 bases, and 13 bases separated the two germline ends. The CDR3 is 14 residues long.

V usage is TRBV19 and J usage is TRBJ1-4; TRBD1 is a possible D gene (5 bases). Germline lookup yields CDR1 LNHDA and CDR2 SQIVND (reference sequence). V lost 4 bases and J 5 bases, leaving 11 bases between the germline ends. The CDR3 is made up of 14 amino acids. CDR3 DNA: TGTGCCAGTAGTACAGGGCCACAGAATGAAAAACTGTTTTTT. Translated: CASSTGPQNEKLFF.

This rearrangement joins TRBV3-1 (or the pseudogene TRBV3-2) to TRBJ1-1; 8 nucleotides line up with TRBD1. The trim removed 8 bases at V and 4 bases at J, leaving 9 bases unmatched. The CDR3 totals 14 residues. Germline V lookup: CDR1 LGHDT, CDR2 YNNKEL (reference sequence). CDR3 sequence: CASRPSTGGTEAFF. CDR3 DNA: TGTGCCAGCCGCCCAAGTACAGGGGGCACTGAAGCTTTCTTT.

The CDR3 sequence: CASSSGQGPTDTQYF. CDR3 sequence (DNA): TGTGCCAGCAGCTCCGGACAGGGGCCGACAGATACGCAGTATTTT. This chain uses TRBV11-3 with TRBJ2-3, with 9 bases lining up with TRBD1. The CDR3 has 15 amino acids. CDR1 SGHNT and CDR2 YENEEA come from the germline V gene. Trimming cost V 4 bases and J 3 bases; bases outside gene matches: 5.

The J gene is TRBJ1-2, the V gene TRBV6-5; D perhaps matches TRBD1 (6 bases). Trimming removed 6 bases from V and 6 bases from J, with 14 bases in between. The CDR3 is made up of 13 amino acids. CDR1 is MNHEY, CDR2 SVGAGI, per germline. The CDR3 is CASRGQKGDGYTF. CDR3 nucleotide sequence: TGTGCCAGCAGGGGGCAGAAGGGGGATGGCTACACCTTC.

The chain combines TRBV28 with TRBJ1-6; 7 nucleotides agree with TRBD1. This CDR3 has 15 residues. CDR1 and CDR2 from the germline V gene are MDHEN and SYDVKM. J lost 6 bases, V lost 2 bases, and 4 bases had no gene match. The CDR3 is CASSLGQVFNSPLHF. Here the CDR3 DNA reads TGTGCCAGCAGTTTAGGACAGGTCTTTAATTCACCCCTCCACTTT.

On this clone itself: One junction end does not reproduce the germline sequence, and a read error may be involved. This chain connects TRBV24-1 to TRBJ2-7; no reliable D call. From germline, CDR1 is KGHDR and CDR2 SFDVKD. CDR3 length equals 14 residues. CDR3 sequence (DNA): TGTGCCACCGGTGAACGGCGGCACCCCTACGAGCAGTACTTC. It specifies CATGERRHPYEQYF.

The J gene is TRBJ1-2, the V gene TRBV3-1 (or the pseudogene TRBV3-2); TRBD1 aligns across 8 bases. The trim removed 11 bases at V and 6 bases at J, leaving 11 bases unmatched. The length of the CDR3 is 13 residues. The germline CDR1 and CDR2 sequences are LGHDT and YNNKEL (reference sequence). The DNA for the CDR3 is TGTGCCTCACACACGGCAGGGGGCCATGGCTACACCTTC. The encoded protein is CASHTAGGHGYTF.

The rearrangement links TRBV3-1 (or the pseudogene TRBV3-2) to TRBJ2-7; TRBD2 matches at 8 bases. This CDR3 contains 14 residues. V shed 1 base, J shed 4 bases, and the junction held 3 bases outside the gene matches. Looked up from germline, CDR1 is LGHDT and CDR2 is YNNKEL (reference sequence). CDR3 DNA: TGTGCCAGCAGCCAAGGACTAGCGACGTACGAGCAGTACTTC. Its translation is CASSQGLATYEQYF.

This sequence joins TRBV19 and TRBJ1-4; TRBD1 matches 10 bases. The CDR3 length is 16 residues. V shed 9 bases, J shed 4 bases, and the junction held 11 bases outside the gene matches. Germline V CDR1 and CDR2: LNHDA, SQIVND (reference sequence). CDR3 sequence reads: CASSPGTGAGNEKLFF. The CDR3 region has the DNA TGTGCCAGCAGTCCCGGGACAGGGGCCGGTAATGAAAAACTGTTTTTT. The variable domain in full, with the rest retrieved from reference TRBV19 and TRBJ1-4, is DGGITQSPKYLFRKEGQNVTLSCEQNLNHDAMYWYRQDPGQGLRLIYYSQIVNDFQKGDIAEGYSVSREKKESFPLTVTSAQKNPTAFYLCASSPGTGAGNEKLFFGSGTQLSVL.

The rearrangement links TRBV18 to TRBJ2-7; 10 bases fit TRBD2. The J segment lost 6 bases and the V segment lost 2 bases, leaving 13 bases of the junction unmatched. Germline lookup yields CDR1 KGHSH and CDR2 LQKENI. The CDR3 extends over 17 amino acids. The CDR3 DNA is TGTGCCAGCTCACCAGGGGCTAGCGGGAGCCCAGGAAGCGAGCAGTACTTC. Translation gives CASSPGASGSPGSEQYF.

The rearrangement joins TRBV7-8 to TRBJ2-7, with D possibly TRBD1 on 5 matching bases. Germline CDR1 and CDR2: SGHVS and FQNEAQ. V lost 5 bases and J lost 0, with 8 bases in between. The CDR3 runs to 13 residues. CDR3 residues: CASSVRASYEQYF. CDR3 bases: TGTGCCAGCAGCGTCAGGGCCTCCTACGAGCAGTACTTC. The full variable domain, completed using reference TRBV7-8 and TRBJ2-7, is GAGVSQSPRYKVAKRGQDVALRCDPISGHVSLFWYQQALGQGPEFLTYFQNEAQLDKSGLPSDRFFAERPEGSVSTLKIQRTQQEDSAVYLCASSVRASYEQYFGPGTRLTVT.